Each of the 17 T cell receptor beta chains below was sequenced from the same sample in a study of cytomegalovirus exposure and HLA in healthy donors. With 60 Vbeta and 13 Jbeta primers, the PCR was carried out. Only in-frame clones appear in the TCRdb table, and some are missing; sequencing was by immunoSEQ multiplex PCR. This specimen shows roughly 100,000 clones; the ten leading clones hold about 0.59%. Sequenced sample: PBMCs. The receptors originated from a man over 45 in good health and CMV-seronegative.

The chain is built from TRBV5-8 and TRBJ2-7; a possible D gene is TRBD1 (6 bases). The CDR3 has 15 residues. Germline CDR1 reads SGHTS; CDR2 reads YDEGEE. Trimming shortened V by 3 bases and J by 2 bases, and 15 bases separated the two germline ends. The CDR3 region is CASSSINRDTYEQYF. CDR3 nucleotide sequence: TGTGCCAGCAGCTCGATCAACCGGGACACCTACGAGCAGTACTTC.

The chain couples TRBV5-1 to TRBJ1-1; D unclear. The V end lost 1 base, the J end lost 1 base, and 11 bases lay between the germline ends. Germline CDR1 SGHRS, CDR2 YFSETQ. This CDR3 is 15 amino acids long. The CDR3 region is CASSLFGVGNTEAFF. The DNA of the CDR3 is TGCGCCAGCAGCTTGTTCGGGGTGGGGAACACTGAAGCTTTCTTT.

V is TRBV19 and J is TRBJ2-1; TRBD1 matches at 10 bases. Germline V lookup: CDR1 LNHDA, CDR2 SQIVND (reference sequence). This CDR3 has 15 amino acids. V lost 4 bases and J lost 7; bases outside the gene matches: 7. The CDR3 sequence: CASSTRTGGRNEQFF. In DNA form, the CDR3 reads TGTGCCAGTAGTACGAGGACAGGGGGTAGGAATGAGCAGTTCTTC. The full variable domain, with the rest looked up from reference TRBV19 and TRBJ2-1, is DGGITQSPKYLFRKEGQNVTLSCEQNLNHDAMYWYRQDPGQGLRLIYYSQIVNDFQKGDIAEGYSVSREKKESFPLTVTSAQKNPTAFYLCASSTRTGGRNEQFFGPGTRLTVL.

The CDR3 nucleotides read TGTGCCAGCAGTTACTCGGGGGGACAGGCGAACACTGAAGCTTTCTTT. Residues: CASSYSGGQANTEAFF. V is TRBV6-6 and J is TRBJ1-1; 8 bases fit TRBD1. Germline CDR1 is MNHNY and CDR2 is SVGAGI (reference sequence). J gave up 1 base and V 0 bases, and 4 bases lay outside the gene matches. The CDR3 totals 16 residues.

The V and J genes are TRBV5-4 and TRBJ1-1, with D possibly TRBD1 on 6 matching bases. The CDR3 has 15 amino acids. Germline V gene sequence: CDR1 SGHNT, CDR2 YYREEE (reference sequence). Deletions cut 0 bases from V and 1 base from J, with 10 bases between. CDR3 region: CASSLARGGNTEAFF. CDR3 sequence (DNA): TGTGCCAGCAGCTTGGCCAGGGGTGGGAACACTGAAGCTTTCTTT.

This chain uses TRBV9 with TRBJ2-5; 9 nucleotides align to TRBD2. The CDR3 has 16 residues. J lost 5 bases, V lost 0 bases, and 8 bases had no gene match. Germline loops: CDR1 SGDLS, CDR2 YYNGEE. The CDR3 reads CASSVAGAGGRETQYF. The CDR3 bases are TGTGCCAGCAGCGTAGCTGGCGCGGGAGGGCGGGAGACCCAGTACTTC.

The chain recombines TRBV7-2 with TRBJ1-5; no clear D. The CDR3 is 14 residues long. Trimming left V 1 base short and J 1 base short, with 5 bases between. Germline CDR1 reads SGHTA; CDR2 reads FQGNSA. The CDR3 is CASSLESSNQPQHF. For the CDR3, the DNA is TGTGCCAGCAGCTTAGAAAGCAGCAATCAGCCCCAGCATTTT.

This chain joins TRBV5-1 and TRBJ2-7, with D maybe TRBD2 (5 bases). This CDR3 has 15 amino acids. The germline V gene encodes CDR1 SGHRS and CDR2 YFSETQ. With 0 bases removed from V and 0 bases from J, the gap between germline ends came to 10 bases. The CDR3 DNA is TGCGCCAGCAGCTTGGTTGGGGAGAGCTCCTACGAGCAGTACTTC. The encoded protein is CASSLVGESSYEQYF.

The rearrangement joins TRBV27 to TRBJ1-1; no definite D call. The germline CDR1 and CDR2 sequences are MNHEY and SMNVEV (reference sequence). This CDR3 has 14 amino acids. The germline V and J ends were trimmed by 0 bases and 5 bases, with 10 bases remaining between them. This CDR3 reads CASSLSSITTEAFF. The DNA of the CDR3 is TGTGCCAGCAGTTTATCGTCCATCACAACTGAAGCTTTCTTT.

The J gene is TRBJ1-4, the V gene TRBV5-4; D is perhaps TRBD1 (5 bases). This CDR3 comprises 14 residues. V was clipped by 5 bases and J by 5 bases, with 13 bases between them. Germline V gives CDR1 SGHNT, CDR2 YYREEE (reference sequence). The CDR3 nucleotides read TGTGCCAGCAGTACGGACATTCAGAATGAAAAACTGTTTTTT. Translated: CASSTDIQNEKLFF.

CDR3 residues: CASSDSSGNYNEQFF. In nucleotides, the CDR3 is TGTGCCAGCAGCGACAGTAGCGGGAATTACAATGAGCAGTTCTTC. The rearrangement joins TRBV9 to TRBJ2-1, with 8 bases identical to TRBD2. The J segment lost 4 bases and the V segment lost 3 bases, leaving 6 bases of the junction unmatched. This CDR3 comprises 15 residues. Germline loops: CDR1 SGDLS, CDR2 YYNGEE.

The chain joins TRBV5-3 to TRBJ2-1, with D tentatively TRBD2 (5 bases). TRBV5-3 has ORF status, its function being uncertain. V was shortened by 4 bases and J by 5 bases, with 19 bases between the two germline ends. The CDR3 is made up of 16 amino acids. This CDR3 reads CARSPNRSGLDNEQFF. The CDR3 region has the DNA TGTGCCAGAAGCCCCAACCGGAGCGGCCTCGACAATGAGCAGTTCTTC.

The chain is built from TRBV19 and TRBJ1-2, with D perhaps TRBD1 (6 bases). The germline CDR1 and CDR2 sequences are LNHDA and SQIVND (reference sequence). Trimming left V 6 bases short and J 4 bases short, with 15 bases between. The CDR3 contains 14 residues. The CDR3 reads CASRGLQGSYGYTF. The CDR3 coding sequence is TGTGCCAGTAGGGGACTACAGGGAAGCTATGGCTACACCTTC.

The chain has TRBV5-4 and TRBJ1-2, with 9 bases fitting TRBD1. Germline lookup yields CDR1 SGHNT and CDR2 YYREEE (reference sequence). The CDR3 totals 15 residues. V shed 5 bases, J shed 4 bases, and the junction held 9 bases outside the gene matches. The CDR3 sequence is CASRGDRENFYGYTF. CDR3 nucleotide sequence: TGTGCCAGCAGGGGGGACAGGGAGAATTTCTATGGCTACACCTTC. The full variable domain, its missing parts supplied by reference TRBV5-4 and TRBJ1-2, is ETGVTQSPTHLIKTRGQQVTLRCSSQSGHNTVSWYQQALGQGPQFIFQYYREEENGRGNFPPRFSGLQFPNYSSELNVNALELDDSALYLCASRGDRENFYGYTFGSGTRLTVV.

The V and J genes are TRBV5-1 and TRBJ2-5; no clear D gene. Trimming shortened V by 0 bases and J by 5 bases, and 8 bases separated the two germline ends. This CDR3 has 13 residues. Germline loops: CDR1 SGHRS, CDR2 YFSETQ. The DNA of the CDR3 is TGCGCCAGCAGCTTGGGGAGTGCGGAGACCCAGTACTTC. It codes for CASSLGSAETQYF.

The chain combines TRBV11-2 with TRBJ2-3; D ambiguous. The germline V and J ends were trimmed by 1 base and 0 bases, with 5 bases remaining between them. CDR1 and CDR2 from the germline V gene are SGHAT and FQNNGV. CDR3 length equals 14 residues. Here the CDR3 DNA reads TGTGCCAGCAGCTTAGGCGGCAGCACAGATACGCAGTATTTT. As protein: CASSLGGSTDTQYF.

This rearrangement joins TRBV2 to TRBJ2-5; tentative D call: TRBD2 (5 bases). Germline CDR1 SNHLY, CDR2 FYNNEI. The CDR3 length is 14 residues. Trimming shortened V by 7 bases and J by 1 base, and 13 bases separated the two germline ends. The CDR3: CASKGVSLQETQYF. The CDR3 region has the DNA TGTGCCAGCAAGGGAGTCAGTCTCCAAGAGACCCAGTACTTC. Variable domain in full (rest from reference TRBV2 and TRBJ2-5): EPEVTQTPSHQVTQMGQEVILRCVPISNHLYFYWYRQILGQKVEFLVSFYNNEISEKSEIFDDQFSVERPDGSNFTLKIRSTKLEDSAMYFCASKGVSLQETQYFGPGTRLLVL.